This T cell receptor (beta chain) comes out of a study of radiotherapy plus CTLA-4 blockade in lung cancer (dated by TCRdb to the late 2010s). For the study in its entirety: Among enrolled patients, roughly 17% had an objective response and 25% to 35% reached disease control.

Focal radiation therapy combined with CTLA-4 blockade (ipilimumab) was tested in patients with chemo-refractory metastatic non-small-cell lung cancer. The library was made by the immunoSEQ multiplex PCR assay. The clones in this table, taken by TCRdb from immuneACCESS, are in-frame only. Not every clone is retained; where verified, under half of the shortfall comes from an unresolved V gene, and the cause of the rest is unknown. This sample holds over 60,000 clones; more than 75% were observed only once. The ten largest clones take up 35% to 45% of the sample. In regard to this clone: The clone's antigen remains unknown. No clone much larger than this one lies a single base away; base qualities are absent.

Looking up the germline V gene yields CDR1 MNHEY and CDR2 SVGAGI. The CDR3, from cysteine to phenylalanine, totals 15 residues. Just the 45-base CDR3 DNA is kept, in frame starting at base 1. Trimming at the junction amounts to 0 bases on V and 6 bases on J, and the germline ends lie 15 bases apart. Paper-wide results and their limitations: After treatment with radiotherapy and ipilimumab, TCR clones that came from tumors expanded in the peripheral blood. Early dynamic changes in blood T cell clones, together with increased serum interferon-beta after radiation, were reported as the strongest predictors of response.

The source material was peripheral blood, sampled from a patient treated with radiotherapy plus ipilimumab. This sequence uses TRBV6-5 and TRBJ2-7, with a tentative D gene TRBD2 over 7 matching bases. This clonotype originated in a human donor with non-small cell lung cancer that progressed on radiotherapy plus ipilimumab. At the DNA level, the sequence is TGTGCCAGCAGTTACTCGGGGGGGGCATCGGCCGAGCAGTACTTC. It is translated as CASSYSGGASAEQYF.